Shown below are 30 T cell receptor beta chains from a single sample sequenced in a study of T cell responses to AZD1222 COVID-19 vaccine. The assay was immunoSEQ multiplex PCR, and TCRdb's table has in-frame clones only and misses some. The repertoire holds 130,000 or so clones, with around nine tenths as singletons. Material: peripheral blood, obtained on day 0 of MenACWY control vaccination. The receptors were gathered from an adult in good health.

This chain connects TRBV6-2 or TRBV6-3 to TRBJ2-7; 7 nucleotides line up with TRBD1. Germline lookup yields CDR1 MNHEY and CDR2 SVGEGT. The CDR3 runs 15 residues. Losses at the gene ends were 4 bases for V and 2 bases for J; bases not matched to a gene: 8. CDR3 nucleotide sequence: TGTGCCAGCAGTTTAGGGGACAGAAGCACCTACGAGCAGTACTTC. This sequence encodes CASSLGDRSTYEQYF.

The CDR3 nucleotides read TGTGCCAGCAGTAACAGGCGGTACGAGCAGTACTTC. Translating it yields CASSNRRYEQYF. The chain employs TRBV6-5 and TRBJ2-7, with a possible D match to TRBD1 (5 bases). The V end lost 5 bases, the J end lost 4 bases, and 9 bases lay between the germline ends. The CDR3 loop spans 12 amino acids. The germline CDR1 and CDR2 sequences are MNHEY and SVGAGI.

CDR3 DNA sequence: TGTGCCAGCAGCAAACTAGCGCTCCAAGAGACCCAGTACTTC. Protein: CASSKLALQETQYF. The rearrangement joins TRBV7-3 to TRBJ2-5; 7 nucleotides line up with TRBD2. The germline CDR1 and CDR2 sequences are SGHTA and FQGTGA. Unmatched junction bases numbered 4, after V lost 5 bases and J lost 1 base. The CDR3 length is 14 residues.

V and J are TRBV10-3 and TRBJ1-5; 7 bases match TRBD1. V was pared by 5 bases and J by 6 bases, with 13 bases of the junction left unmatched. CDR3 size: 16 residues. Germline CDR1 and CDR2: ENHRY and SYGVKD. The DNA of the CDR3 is TGTGCCATCAGTTCCGGGGCTTCAGGGGGAAGTCAGCCCCAGCATTTT. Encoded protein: CAISSGASGGSQPQHF.

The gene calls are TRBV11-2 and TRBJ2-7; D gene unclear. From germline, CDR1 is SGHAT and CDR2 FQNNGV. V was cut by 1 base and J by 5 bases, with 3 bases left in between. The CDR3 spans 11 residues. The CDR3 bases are TGTGCCAGCAGCTTAGGGAACGAGCAGTACTTC. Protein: CASSLGNEQYF.

CDR3 residues: CASSLGQGADSPLHF. CDR3 DNA sequence: TGTGCCAGCAGCTTAGGTCAGGGGGCGGATTCACCCCTCCACTTT. The chain employs TRBV7-2 and TRBJ1-6, with TRBD1 identical over 8 bases. This CDR3 spans 15 amino acids. J was trimmed by 8 bases and V by 1 base; bases with no gene match: 4. Germline CDR1 reads SGHTA; CDR2 reads FQGNSA.

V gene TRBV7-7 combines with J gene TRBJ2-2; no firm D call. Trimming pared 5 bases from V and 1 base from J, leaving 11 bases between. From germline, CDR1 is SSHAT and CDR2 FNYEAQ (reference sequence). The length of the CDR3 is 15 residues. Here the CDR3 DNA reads TGTGCCAGCAGCCCTTCCCCGGGGAACACCGGGGAGCTGTTTTTT. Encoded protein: CASSPSPGNTGELFF.

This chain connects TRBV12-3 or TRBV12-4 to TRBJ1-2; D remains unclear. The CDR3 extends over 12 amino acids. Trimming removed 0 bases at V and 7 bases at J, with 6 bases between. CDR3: CASSLALGGYTF. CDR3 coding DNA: TGTGCCAGCAGTTTAGCGTTAGGTGGCTACACCTTC.

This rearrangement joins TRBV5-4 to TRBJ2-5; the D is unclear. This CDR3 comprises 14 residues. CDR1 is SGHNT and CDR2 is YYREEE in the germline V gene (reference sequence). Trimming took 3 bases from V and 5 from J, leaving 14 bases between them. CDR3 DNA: TGTGCCAGCAGCTCAGGTGGTGTACGGGAGACCCAGTACTTC. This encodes CASSSGGVRETQYF.

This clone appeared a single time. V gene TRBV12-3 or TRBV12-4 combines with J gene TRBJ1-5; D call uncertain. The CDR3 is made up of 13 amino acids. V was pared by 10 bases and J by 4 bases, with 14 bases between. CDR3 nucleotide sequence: TGTGCCAATTCCCTCGGGCGAAATCAGCCCCAGCATTTT. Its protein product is CANSLGRNQPQHF.

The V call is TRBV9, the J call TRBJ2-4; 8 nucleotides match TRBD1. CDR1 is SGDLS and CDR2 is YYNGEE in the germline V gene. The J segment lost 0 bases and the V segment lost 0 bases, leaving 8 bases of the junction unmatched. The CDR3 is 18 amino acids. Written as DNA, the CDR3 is TGTGCCAGCAGCGTAGATCCTGGGACAGGACGAGCCAAAAACATTCAGTACTTC. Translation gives CASSVDPGTGRAKNIQYF.

The CDR3 coding sequence is TGTGCCAGCAGTGCAAATTCTGTCGGGGAGCTGTTTTTT. Its protein is CASSANSVGELFF. The J gene is TRBJ2-2, the V gene TRBV6-2 or TRBV6-3; no definite D call. V was clipped by 5 bases and J by 7 bases, with 11 bases between them. CDR3 size: 13 residues. The germline CDR1 and CDR2 sequences are MNHEY and SVGEGT.

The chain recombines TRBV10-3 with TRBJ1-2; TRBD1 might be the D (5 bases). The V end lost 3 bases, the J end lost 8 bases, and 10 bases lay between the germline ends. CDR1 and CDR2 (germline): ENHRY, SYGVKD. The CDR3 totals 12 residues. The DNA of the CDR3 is TGTGCCATCAGTGACGACAGTATCGGCTACACCTTC. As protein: CAISDDSIGYTF.

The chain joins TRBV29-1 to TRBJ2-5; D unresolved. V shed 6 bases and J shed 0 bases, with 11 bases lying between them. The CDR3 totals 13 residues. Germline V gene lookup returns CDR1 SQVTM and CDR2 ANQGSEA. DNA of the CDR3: TGCAGCGTGGTCAGGCAGTACCAAGAGACCCAGTACTTC. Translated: CSVVRQYQETQYF.

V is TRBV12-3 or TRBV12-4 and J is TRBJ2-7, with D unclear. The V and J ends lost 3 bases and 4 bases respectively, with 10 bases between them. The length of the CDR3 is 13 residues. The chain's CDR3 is CASSFLTQYEQYF. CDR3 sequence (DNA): TGTGCCAGCAGTTTTTTGACACAATACGAGCAGTACTTC.

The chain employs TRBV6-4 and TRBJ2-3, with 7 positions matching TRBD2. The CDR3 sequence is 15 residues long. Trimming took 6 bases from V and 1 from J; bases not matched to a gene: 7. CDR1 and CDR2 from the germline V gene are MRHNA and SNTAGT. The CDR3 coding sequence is TGTGCCAGCAGCCTGGGGGAGGGAGGCACAGATACGCAGTATTTT. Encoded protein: CASSLGEGGTDTQYF.

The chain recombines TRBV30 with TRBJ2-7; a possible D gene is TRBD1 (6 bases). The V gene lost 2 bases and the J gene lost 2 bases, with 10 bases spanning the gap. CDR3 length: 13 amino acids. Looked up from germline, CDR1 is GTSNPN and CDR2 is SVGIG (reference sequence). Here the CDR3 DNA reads TGTGCCTGGAGTAGGGGGACGACCTACGAGCAGTACTTC. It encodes CAWSRGTTYEQYF.

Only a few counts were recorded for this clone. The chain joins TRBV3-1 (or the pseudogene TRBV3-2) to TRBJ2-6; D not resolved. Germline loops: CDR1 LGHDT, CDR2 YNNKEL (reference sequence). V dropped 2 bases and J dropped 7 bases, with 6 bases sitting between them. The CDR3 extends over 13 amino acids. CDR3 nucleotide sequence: TGTGCCAGCAGCCAACTGGGAGCCAACGTCCTGACTTTC. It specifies CASSQLGANVLTF.

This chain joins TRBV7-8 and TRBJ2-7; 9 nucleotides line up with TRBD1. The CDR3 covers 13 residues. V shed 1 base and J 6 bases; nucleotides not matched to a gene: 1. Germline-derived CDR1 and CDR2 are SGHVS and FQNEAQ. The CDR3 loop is CASSLDRGREQYF. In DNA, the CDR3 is TGTGCCAGCAGCTTAGACAGGGGGCGCGAGCAGTACTTC.

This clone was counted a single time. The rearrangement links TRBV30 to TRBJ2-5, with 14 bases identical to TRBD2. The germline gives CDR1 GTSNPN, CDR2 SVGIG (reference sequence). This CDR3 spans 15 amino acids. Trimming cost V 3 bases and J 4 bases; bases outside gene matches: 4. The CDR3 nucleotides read TGTGCCTGGAGCTTGGGACTAGCGGGAGTAGAGACCCAGTACTTC. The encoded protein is CAWSLGLAGVETQYF.

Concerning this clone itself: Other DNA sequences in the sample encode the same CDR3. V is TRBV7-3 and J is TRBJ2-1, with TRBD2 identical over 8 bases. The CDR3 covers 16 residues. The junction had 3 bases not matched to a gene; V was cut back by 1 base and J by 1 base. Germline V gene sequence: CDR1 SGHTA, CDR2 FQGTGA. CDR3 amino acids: CASSLRRGDSYNEQFF. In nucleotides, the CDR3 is TGTGCCAGCAGCTTAAGGCGGGGGGATTCCTACAATGAGCAGTTCTTC.

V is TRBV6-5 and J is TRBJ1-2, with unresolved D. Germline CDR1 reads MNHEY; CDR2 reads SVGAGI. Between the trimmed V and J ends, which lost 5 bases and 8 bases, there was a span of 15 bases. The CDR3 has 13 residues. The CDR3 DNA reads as TGTGCCAGCAGTACGGATCCTGCGAGGGGCTACACCTTC. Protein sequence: CASSTDPARGYTF.

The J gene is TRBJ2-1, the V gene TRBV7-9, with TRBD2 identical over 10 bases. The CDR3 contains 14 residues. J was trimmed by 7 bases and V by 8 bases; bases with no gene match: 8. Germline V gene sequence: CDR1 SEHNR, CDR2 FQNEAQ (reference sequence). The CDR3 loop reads CASGSGRASNEQFF. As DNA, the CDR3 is TGTGCCAGCGGCAGCGGGAGGGCGTCGAATGAGCAGTTCTTC.

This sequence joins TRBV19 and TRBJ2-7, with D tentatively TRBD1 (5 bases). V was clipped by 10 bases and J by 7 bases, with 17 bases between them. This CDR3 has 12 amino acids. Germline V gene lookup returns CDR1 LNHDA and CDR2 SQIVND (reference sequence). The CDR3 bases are TGTGCCACCTCAGGGCAGTCTAAAGAGCAGTACTTC. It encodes CATSGQSKEQYF.

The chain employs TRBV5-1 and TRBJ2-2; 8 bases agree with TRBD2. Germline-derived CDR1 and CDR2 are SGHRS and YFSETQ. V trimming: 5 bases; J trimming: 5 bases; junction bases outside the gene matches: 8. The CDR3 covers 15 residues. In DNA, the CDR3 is TGCGCCAGCAGGGAGATAGCGGGAACGACCGGGGAGCTGTTTTTT. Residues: CASREIAGTTGELFF.

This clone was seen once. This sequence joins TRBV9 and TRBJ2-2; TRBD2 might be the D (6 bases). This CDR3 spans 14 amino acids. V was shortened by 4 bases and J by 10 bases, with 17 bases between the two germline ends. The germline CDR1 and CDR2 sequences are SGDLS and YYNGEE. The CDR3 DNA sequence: TGTGCCAGCAGCCGCACCGCCGGGAGTCCGGAGCTGTTTTTT. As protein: CASSRTAGSPELFF.

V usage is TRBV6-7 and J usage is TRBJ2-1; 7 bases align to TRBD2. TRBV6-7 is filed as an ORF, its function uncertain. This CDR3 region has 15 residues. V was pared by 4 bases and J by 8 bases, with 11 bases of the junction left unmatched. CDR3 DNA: TGTGCCAGCAGTTCCAACAGGACTAGTAAGCATGAGCAGTTCTTC. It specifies CASSSNRTSKHEQFF.

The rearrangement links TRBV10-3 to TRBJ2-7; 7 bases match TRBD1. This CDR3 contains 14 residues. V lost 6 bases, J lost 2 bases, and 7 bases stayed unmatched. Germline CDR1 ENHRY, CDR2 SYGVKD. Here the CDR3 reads CAIRNRDSPYEQYF. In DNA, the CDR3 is TGTGCCATCAGGAACCGGGACAGCCCCTACGAGCAGTACTTC.

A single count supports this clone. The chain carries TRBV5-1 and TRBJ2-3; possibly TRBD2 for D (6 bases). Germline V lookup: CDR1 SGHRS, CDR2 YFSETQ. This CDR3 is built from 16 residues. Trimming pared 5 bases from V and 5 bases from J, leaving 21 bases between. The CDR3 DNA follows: TGCGCCAGCAGTCAACTCCCTGCGGGATCCGGAGATACGCAGTATTTT. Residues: CASSQLPAGSGDTQYF. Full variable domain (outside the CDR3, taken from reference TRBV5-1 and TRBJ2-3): KAGVTQTPRYLIKTRGQQVTLSCSPISGHRSVSWYQQTPGQGLQFLFEYFSETQRNKGNFPGRFSGRQFSNSRSEMNVSTLELGDSALYLCASSQLPAGSGDTQYFGPGTRLTVL.

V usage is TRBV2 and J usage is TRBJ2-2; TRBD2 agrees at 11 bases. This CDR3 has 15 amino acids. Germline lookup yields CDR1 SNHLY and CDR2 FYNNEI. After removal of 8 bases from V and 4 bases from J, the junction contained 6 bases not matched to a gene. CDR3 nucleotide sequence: TGTGCCAGCGGACGGCTAGCGGGAGGCACCGGGGAGCTGTTTTTT. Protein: CASGRLAGGTGELFF.